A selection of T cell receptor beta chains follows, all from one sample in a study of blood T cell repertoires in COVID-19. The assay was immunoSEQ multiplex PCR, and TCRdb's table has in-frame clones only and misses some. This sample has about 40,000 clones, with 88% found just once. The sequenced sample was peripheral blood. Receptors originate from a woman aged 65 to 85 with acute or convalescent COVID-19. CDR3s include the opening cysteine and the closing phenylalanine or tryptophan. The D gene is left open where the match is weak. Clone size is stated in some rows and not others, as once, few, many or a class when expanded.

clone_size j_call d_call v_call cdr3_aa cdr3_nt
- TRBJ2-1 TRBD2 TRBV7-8 CASSPLGTSSLNEQFF TGTGCCAGCAGCCCCCTCGGGACTAGCTCACTTAATGAGCAGTTCTTC
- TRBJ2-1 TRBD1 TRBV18 CASSPRTGVVYNEQFF TGTGCCAGCTCACCTCGGACAGGGGTGGTTTACAATGAGCAGTTCTTC
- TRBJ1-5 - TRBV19 CASSIRQGGGQPQHF TGTGCCAGTAGTATACGGCAGGGAGGGGGTCAGCCCCAGCATTTT
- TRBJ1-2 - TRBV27 CASSSLGQNYGYTF TGTGCCAGCAGTTCACTCGGACAGAACTATGGCTACACCTTC
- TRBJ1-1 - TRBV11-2 CASSLKGATVAEAFF TGTGCCAGCAGCTTAAAAGGGGCGACTGTCGCTGAAGCTTTCTTT
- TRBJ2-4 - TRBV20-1 CSASSGGGILTKNIQYF TGCAGTGCTAGTTCGGGGGGCGGGATCCTAACCAAAAACATTCAGTACTTC
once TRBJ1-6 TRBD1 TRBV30 CAWSVSQGNSPLHF TGTGCCTGGAGTGTATCACAGGGGAATTCACCCCTCCACTTT
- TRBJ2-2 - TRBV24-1 CATSEPGTSNTGELFF TGTGCCACCAGTGAACCCGGGACATCGAACACCGGGGAGCTGTTTTTT
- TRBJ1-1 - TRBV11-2 CASSPNRGGTEAFF TGTGCCAGCAGCCCAAATAGGGGTGGAACTGAAGCTTTCTTT
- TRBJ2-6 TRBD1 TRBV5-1 CASSPTGAGANVLTF TGCGCCAGCAGCCCGACAGGGGCTGGGGCCAACGTCCTGACTTTC
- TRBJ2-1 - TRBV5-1 CASSLTVYEQFF TGCGCCAGCAGCCTGACAGTATATGAGCAGTTCTTC
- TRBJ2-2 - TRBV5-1 CASQLGSTNTGELFF TGCGCCAGCCAGCTAGGGAGTACGAACACCGGGGAGCTGTTTTTT
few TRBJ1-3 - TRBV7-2 CASSLEQISVRNTIYF TGTGCCAGCAGCTTAGAACAGATATCGGTTCGGAACACCATATATTTT
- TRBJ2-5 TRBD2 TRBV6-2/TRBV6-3 CASSYSLAEYETQYF TGTGCCAGCAGTTACTCCCTAGCGGAGTACGAGACCCAGTACTTC
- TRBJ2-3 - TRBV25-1 CASSEFWASDTDTQYF TGTGCCAGCAGTGAATTTTGGGCGTCGGACACAGATACGCAGTATTTT
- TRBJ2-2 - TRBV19 CASSHRNSNTGELFF TGTGCCAGTAGTCACCGAAACTCGAACACCGGGGAGCTGTTTTTT
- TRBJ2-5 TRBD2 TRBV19 CASTGGETQYF TGTGCCAGTACGGGGGGAGAGACCCAGTACTTC
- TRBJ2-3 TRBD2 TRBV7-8 CASSPAFAGVTDTQYF TGTGCCAGCAGCCCGGCTTTCGCGGGAGTCACAGATACGCAGTATTTT
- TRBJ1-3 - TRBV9 CASSVGGAGNTIYF TGTGCCAGCAGCGTTGGGGGGGCTGGAAACACCATATATTTT
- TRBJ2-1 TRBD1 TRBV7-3 CASSWTGYNEQFF TGTGCCAGCAGTTGGACAGGGTACAATGAGCAGTTCTTC
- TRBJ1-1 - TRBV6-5 CASTTGRGGRTEAFF TGTGCCAGCACTACTGGTAGGGGGGGCCGAACTGAAGCTTTCTTT
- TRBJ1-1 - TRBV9 CASSGDTYHEAFF TGTGCCAGCAGCGGGGACACTTACCATGAAGCTTTCTTT
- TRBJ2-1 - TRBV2 CASRGGWEQFF TGTGCCAGCAGAGGGGGTTGGGAGCAGTTCTTC
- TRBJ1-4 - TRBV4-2 CATSDGGREKLFF TGTGCCACTTCGGACGGAGGGCGTGAAAAACTGTTTTTT
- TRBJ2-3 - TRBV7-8 CASSIGTYTDTQYF TGTGCCAGCAGCATTGGGACTTACACAGATACGCAGTATTTT
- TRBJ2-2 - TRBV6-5 CASSWQENTGELFF TGTGCCAGCAGTTGGCAGGAGAACACCGGGGAGCTGTTTTTT
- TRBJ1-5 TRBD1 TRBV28 CASSYSTGGASQPQHF TGTGCCAGCAGTTACTCGACAGGGGGCGCGTCTCAGCCCCAGCATTTT
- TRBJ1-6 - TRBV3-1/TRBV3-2 CASSQDRLPSSPLHF TGTGCCAGCAGCCAAGACAGGCTCCCCAGTTCACCCCTCCACTTT
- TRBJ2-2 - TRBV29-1 CSGRQNTNTGELFF TGCAGCGGAAGACAGAATACGAACACCGGGGAGCTGTTTTTT
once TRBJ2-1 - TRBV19 CASSTRYSGISFDEQFF TGTGCCAGTAGTACCCGCTACTCGGGGATCTCCTTCGATGAGCAGTTCTTC
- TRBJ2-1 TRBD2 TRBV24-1 CATSQWSGGGNEQFF TGTGCCACCAGTCAGTGGAGCGGGGGGGGCAATGAGCAGTTCTTC
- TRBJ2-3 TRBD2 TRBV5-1 CASSYPREGADTQYF TGCGCCAGCAGCTACCCCAGGGAGGGTGCAGATACGCAGTATTTT
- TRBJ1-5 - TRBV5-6 CASSRTDRPNKPQHF TGTGCCAGCAGCCGTACCGACAGGCCAAATAAGCCCCAGCATTTT
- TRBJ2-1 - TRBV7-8 CASSLGQSGRNEQFF TGTGCCAGCAGCTTAGGGCAGTCGGGTCGCAATGAGCAGTTCTTC
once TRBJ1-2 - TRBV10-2 CASSDYRAHGYTF TGCGCCAGCAGTGATTACAGGGCCCATGGCTACACCTTC
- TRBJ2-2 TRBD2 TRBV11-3 CASSRLAGGVGELFF TGTGCCAGCAGCAGGTTAGCGGGAGGTGTCGGGGAGCTGTTTTTT
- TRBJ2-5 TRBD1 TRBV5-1 CASSPGGAGETQYF TGCGCCAGCAGCCCAGGGGGCGCGGGGGAGACCCAGTACTTC
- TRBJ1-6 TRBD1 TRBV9 CASSNTGTGLSPLHF TGTGCCAGCAGCAACACCGGGACAGGGTTATCACCCCTCCACTTT
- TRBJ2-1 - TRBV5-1 CASTEKDFDEQFF TGCGCCAGCACCGAAAAGGACTTTGATGAGCAGTTCTTC
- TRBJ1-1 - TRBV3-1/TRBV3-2 CASSQGREAFF TGTGCCAGCAGCCAAGGCCGGGAAGCTTTCTTT
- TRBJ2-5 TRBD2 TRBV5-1 CASSLASGGGFKTQYF TGCGCCAGCAGCCTCGCTAGCGGGGGGGGTTTTAAGACCCAGTACTTC
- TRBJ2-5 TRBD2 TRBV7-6 CASSLISGSSVETQYF TGTGCCAGCAGCTTGATCAGCGGGAGTTCGGTAGAGACCCAGTACTTC
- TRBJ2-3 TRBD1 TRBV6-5 CATSRDRGTDTQYF TGTGCCACGTCCCGGGACAGGGGCACAGATACGCAGTATTTT
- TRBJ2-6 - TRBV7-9 CASSSSTGIGANVLTF TGTGCCAGCAGCTCAAGCACAGGGATTGGGGCCAACGTCCTGACTTTC
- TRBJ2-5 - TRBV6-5 CASSYVAGATQETQYF TGTGCCAGCAGTTACGTTGCGGGGGCGACTCAAGAGACCCAGTACTTC
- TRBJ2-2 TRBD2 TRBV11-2 CASSYSGGNTGELFF TGTGCCAGCAGCTATAGCGGGGGGAACACCGGGGAGCTGTTTTTT
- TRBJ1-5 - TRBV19 CASSIAVVGPQHF TGTGCCAGTAGTATAGCCGTCGTCGGTCCCCAGCATTTT
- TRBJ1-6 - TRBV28 CASSSGNDNSPLHF TGTGCCAGCAGCTCCGGGAATGATAATTCACCCCTCCACTTT
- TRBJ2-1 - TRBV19 CASIQTPLAPNVEQFF TGTGCCAGTATTCAAACCCCCTTAGCGCCGAACGTTGAGCAGTTCTTC
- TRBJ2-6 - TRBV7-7 CASSLGIPGTGANVLTF TGTGCTAGCAGCTTAGGTATTCCAGGGACTGGGGCCAACGTCCTGACTTTC
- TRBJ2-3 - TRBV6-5 CASIYPGRTDTQYF TGTGCCAGCATTTACCCAGGCCGCACAGATACGCAGTATTTT
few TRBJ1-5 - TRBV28 CASSLLGVSNQPQHF TGTGCCAGCAGTTTATTGGGAGTCAGCAATCAGCCCCAGCATTTT
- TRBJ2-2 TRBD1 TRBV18 CASSPRPTGNTGELFF TGTGCCAGCTCACCCCGCCCGACAGGGAATACCGGGGAGCTGTTTTTT
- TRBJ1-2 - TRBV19 CASKGGNYGYTF TGTGCCAGTAAAGGGGGTAACTATGGCTACACCTTC
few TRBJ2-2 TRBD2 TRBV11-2 CASSRSLTSQNTGELFF TGTGCCAGCAGCCGAAGCCTGACTAGCCAGAACACCGGGGAGCTGTTTTTT
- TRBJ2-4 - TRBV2 CASRMTEAKNIQYF TGTGCCAGCAGGATGACAGAAGCCAAAAACATTCAGTACTTC
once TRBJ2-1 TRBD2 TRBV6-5 CASSYLTGTSNEQFF TGTGCCAGCAGTTACTTGACCGGGACTAGTAATGAGCAGTTCTTC
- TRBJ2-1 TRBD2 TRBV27 CASSFERGAYNEQFF TGTGCCAGCAGTTTTGAGCGGGGGGCCTACAATGAGCAGTTCTTC
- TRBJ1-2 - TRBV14 CASSQVGQHYGYTF TGTGCCAGCAGCCAAGTTGGACAGCACTATGGCTACACCTTC
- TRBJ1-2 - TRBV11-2 CASSLDGRANTF TGTGCCAGCAGCTTAGATGGGCGGGCCAACACCTTC